This T cell receptor (beta chain) is drawn from a study of T cell repertoires in cytomegalovirus infection. As for the study in general: Indicated by public TCR beta signatures were CMV infection and matching HLA type.

About this clonotype: Its target is unknown.

The CDR3 covers 14 residues. V lost 7 bases and J 3 bases, leaving 14 bases between the germline ends. CDR1 and CDR2 from the germline V gene are SGHVS and FNYEAQ. Each CDR3 protein is one row after TCRdb ran MiXCR on the reads. The sample comprises 300,000 to 400,000 distinct CDR3 sequences, just under 30% of which are singletons, and about 19% rests with the top ten. The receptor comes from a human donor in good health (CMV status not recorded). Some clones in this sample may be carry-over from other donors' samples. V and J are TRBV7-6 and TRBJ2-3; D is possibly TRBD2 (6 bases). The sample consisted of cultured PBMCs, taken from culture after CMV antigen stimulation. The CDR3: CASIPIAGTDTQYF. CDR3 sequence (DNA): TGTGCCAGCATTCCCATCGCGGGGACAGATACGCAGTATTTT.